This T cell receptor (beta chain) came from a study of cytomegalovirus exposure and HLA in healthy donors. Study-level results: An analysis done earlier found most TCR beta V segments productive about 87% or about 30% of the time.

13 Jbeta primers and 60 Vbeta primers were used for the PCR. TCRdb's copy holds only in-frame clones and misses some; the assay was immunoSEQ multiplex PCR. The profile covers under 150,000 clones, with roughly three quarters appearing a single time and under 4.5% taken by the ten largest. For this clone: Its specificity is not known.

The V gene lost 5 bases and the J gene lost 2 bases, with 10 bases spanning the gap. Germline V gene sequence: CDR1 MNHEY, CDR2 SVGAGI. The CDR3 runs 14 residues. The sequenced sample was PBMCs. The chain recombines TRBV6-5 with TRBJ2-1; tentative D call: TRBD2 (5 bases). This sequence was found in a man aged 18 to 35 in good health and CMV-seronegative. CDR3 sequence (DNA): TGTGCCAGCAGTACGGACTTCGCCTACAATGAGCAGTTCTTC. Translated: CASSTDFAYNEQFF.